This T cell receptor (beta chain) was captured in a study of OX40 agonist ivuxolimab in advanced cancers. Overall study: Those treated in dose escalation had hepatocellular carcinoma, melanoma, renal cell cancer or head and neck cancer.

Remarks on this clone: As yet, its antigen is unknown.

Overall study results and limits: Expanded clones were, on average, more numerous in CD8+ T cells than in CD4+.

Sequencing was performed with immunoSEQ multiplex PCR; in TCRdb, only in-frame clones are kept and a portion is missing. Seen here are approximately 41,000 clones, just under 90% observed once, and the top ten hold roughly 40%. V was trimmed by 1 base and J by 8 bases, leaving 11 bases between them. Germline assignment: CDR1 SGHTA and CDR2 FQGNSA. The CDR3 sequence is 14 residues long. The clonotype was recovered from an adult with an advanced solid tumor such as melanoma, head and neck, liver or kidney cancer. V gene TRBV7-2 combines with J gene TRBJ1-4; D call uncertain. The sequencing used CD4+ or CD8+ T cells sorted from blood, collected in a trial of the OX40 agonist ivuxolimab. CDR3 nucleotide sequence: TGTGCCAGCAGCTTAGGGGGTATACTAGAAAAACTGTTTTTT. Translating gives CASSLGGILEKLFF.